This T cell receptor (beta chain) originates from a study of blood T cell repertoires in COVID-19. Study overall: The samples span acute and convalescent COVID-19 from the United States, Italy and Spain.

CDR1 and CDR2 (germline): MNHEY, SVGAGI. The CDR3 consists of 14 residues. Trimming stripped 0 bases from V and 4 bases from J, with 10 bases between. In the original workflow: How many nucleated cells were present was estimated from reference gene primer amplification. Here immunoSEQ multiplex PCR was the method, and the copy in TCRdb shows in-frame clones only, minus some. For V, J and clone size, that table is used; D and trimming come from the DNA. The table includes approximately 93,000 clones, approximately 77% detected once. Specimen: peripheral blood. The chain carries TRBV6-5 and TRBJ2-7, with D tentatively TRBD2 (5 bases). This clonotype was obtained from a woman aged 80 or older with acute or convalescent COVID-19. Written as DNA, the CDR3 is TGTGCCAGCAGTTACTCGCGGGCTAGATACGAGCAGTACTTC. Its protein is CASSYSRARYEQYF.